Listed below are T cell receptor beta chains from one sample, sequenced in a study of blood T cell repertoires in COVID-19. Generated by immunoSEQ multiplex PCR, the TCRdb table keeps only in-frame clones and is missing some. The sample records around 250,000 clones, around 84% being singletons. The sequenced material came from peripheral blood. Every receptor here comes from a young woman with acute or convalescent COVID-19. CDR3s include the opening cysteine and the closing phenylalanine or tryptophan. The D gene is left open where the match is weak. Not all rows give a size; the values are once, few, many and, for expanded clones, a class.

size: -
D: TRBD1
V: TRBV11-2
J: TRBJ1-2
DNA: TGTGCCAGCAGCCCGACAGACAGGGTCCCACAGGATGGCTACACCTTC
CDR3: CASSPTDRVPQDGYTF

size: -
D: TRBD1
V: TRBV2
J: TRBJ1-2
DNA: TGTGCCAGCAGTGAATCAGGGGGCGGGTATGGCTACACCTTC
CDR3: CASSESGGGYGYTF

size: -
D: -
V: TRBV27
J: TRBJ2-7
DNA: TGTGCCAGCAGTGCGACGGGAGCGGAAGCCTACGAGCAGTACTTC
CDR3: CASSATGAEAYEQYF

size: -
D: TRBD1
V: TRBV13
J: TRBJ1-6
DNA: TGTGCCAGCAGGAATTCCGGGACAGGGAAGTATGTAGACTCACCCCTCCACTTT
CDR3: CASRNSGTGKYVDSPLHF

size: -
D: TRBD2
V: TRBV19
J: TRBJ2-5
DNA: TGTGCCAGTAGTCACCAGGGGACAGGGGTGACTAGCGGGAGGGCCGGGACCCAGTACTTC
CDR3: CASSHQGTGVTSGRAGTQYF

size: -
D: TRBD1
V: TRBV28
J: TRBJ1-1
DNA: TGTGCCAGCACCGTTGGGACAGGGGCCGAAGCTTTCTTT
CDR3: CASTVGTGAEAFF

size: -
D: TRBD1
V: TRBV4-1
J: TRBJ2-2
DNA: TGCGCCAGCAGCCAAGGGGACAGGGCAACCGGGGAGCTGTTTTTT
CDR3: CASSQGDRATGELFF

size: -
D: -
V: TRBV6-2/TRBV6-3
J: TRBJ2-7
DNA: TGTGCCAGCAGTTTCCTCCCGGGGTACGGGGGTCGTGAGCAGTACTTC
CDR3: CASSFLPGYGGREQYF

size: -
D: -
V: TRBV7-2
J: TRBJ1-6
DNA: TGTGCCAGCAGCTTATCGGGGTATAATTCACCCCTCCACTTT
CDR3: CASSLSGYNSPLHF

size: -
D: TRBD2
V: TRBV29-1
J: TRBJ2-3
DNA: TGCAGCGTTGAAAGGGCTAGCGGAACCACAGATACGCAGTATTTT
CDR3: CSVERASGTTDTQYF

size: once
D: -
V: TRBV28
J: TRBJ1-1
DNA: TGTGCCAGCAGTTTGCCGGGTGAAGCGGTAACTTACACTGAAGCTTTCTTT
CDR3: CASSLPGEAVTYTEAFF

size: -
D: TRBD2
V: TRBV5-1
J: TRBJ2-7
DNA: TGCGCCAGCAGCCCTGCCGGACTAGCGGCTTCCTACGAGCAGTACTTC
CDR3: CASSPAGLAASYEQYF

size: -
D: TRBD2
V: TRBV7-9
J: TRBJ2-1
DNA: TGTGCCAGCAGCCCAGCGGGAGTTACCTACAATGAGCAGTTCTTC
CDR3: CASSPAGVTYNEQFF